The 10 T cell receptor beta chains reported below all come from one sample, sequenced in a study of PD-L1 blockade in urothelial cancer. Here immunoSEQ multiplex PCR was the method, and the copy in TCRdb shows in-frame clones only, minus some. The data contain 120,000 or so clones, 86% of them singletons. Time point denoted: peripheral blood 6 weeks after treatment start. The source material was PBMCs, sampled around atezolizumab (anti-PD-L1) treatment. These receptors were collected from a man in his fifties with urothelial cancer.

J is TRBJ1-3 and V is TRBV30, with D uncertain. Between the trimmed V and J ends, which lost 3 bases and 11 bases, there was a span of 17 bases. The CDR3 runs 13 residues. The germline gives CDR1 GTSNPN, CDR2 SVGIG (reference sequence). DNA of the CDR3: TGTGCCTGGAGGTCGTCGGGTGTGGGTCCCATATATTTT. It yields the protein CAWRSSGVGPIYF.

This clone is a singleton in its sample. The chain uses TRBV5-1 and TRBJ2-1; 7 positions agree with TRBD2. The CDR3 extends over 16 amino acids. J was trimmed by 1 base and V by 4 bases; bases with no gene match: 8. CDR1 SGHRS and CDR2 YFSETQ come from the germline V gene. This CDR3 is CASSPRGRGSYNEQFF. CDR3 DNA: TGCGCCAGCAGCCCCCGGGGGAGGGGTTCCTACAATGAGCAGTTCTTC.

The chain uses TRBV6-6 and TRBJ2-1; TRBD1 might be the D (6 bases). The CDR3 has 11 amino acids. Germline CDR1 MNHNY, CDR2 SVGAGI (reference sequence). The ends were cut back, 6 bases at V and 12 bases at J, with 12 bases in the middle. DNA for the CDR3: TGTGCCAGCAGCCCAGGACAGAGGCAGTTCTTC. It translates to CASSPGQRQFF.

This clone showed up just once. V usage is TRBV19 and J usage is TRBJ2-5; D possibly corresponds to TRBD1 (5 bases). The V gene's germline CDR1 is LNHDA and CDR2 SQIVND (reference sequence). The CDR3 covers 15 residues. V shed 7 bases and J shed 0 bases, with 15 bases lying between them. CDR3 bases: TGTGCCAGTAAGGTGTCAGGGAAGTACCAAGAGACCCAGTACTTC. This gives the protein CASKVSGKYQETQYF.

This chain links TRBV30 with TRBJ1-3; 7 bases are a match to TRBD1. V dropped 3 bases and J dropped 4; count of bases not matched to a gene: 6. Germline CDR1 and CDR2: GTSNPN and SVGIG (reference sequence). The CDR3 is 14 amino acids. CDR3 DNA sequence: TGTGCCTGGAGCCAGGGGGTTTGGGGAAACACCATATATTTT. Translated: CAWSQGVWGNTIYF.

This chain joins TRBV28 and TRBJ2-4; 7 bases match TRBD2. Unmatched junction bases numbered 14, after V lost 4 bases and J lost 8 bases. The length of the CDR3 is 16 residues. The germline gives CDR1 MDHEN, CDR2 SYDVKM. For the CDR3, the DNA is TGTGCCAGCAGTTCGAGGGGTGGCGGGAGAGGGGACATTCAGTACTTC. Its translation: CASSSRGGGRGDIQYF.

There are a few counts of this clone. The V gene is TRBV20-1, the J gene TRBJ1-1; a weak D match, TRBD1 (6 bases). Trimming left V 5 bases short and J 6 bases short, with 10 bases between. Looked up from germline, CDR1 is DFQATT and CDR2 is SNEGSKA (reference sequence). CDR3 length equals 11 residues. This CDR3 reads CSAPRTAEAFF. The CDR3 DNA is TGCAGTGCTCCTCGGACAGCTGAAGCTTTCTTT.

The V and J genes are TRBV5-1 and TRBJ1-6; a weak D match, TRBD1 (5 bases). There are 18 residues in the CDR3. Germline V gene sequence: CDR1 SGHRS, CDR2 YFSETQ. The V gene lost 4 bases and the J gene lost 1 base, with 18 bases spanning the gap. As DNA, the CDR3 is TGCGCCAGCAGCGGGGGGACTGGAATAGGTTCCTATAATTCACCCCTCCACTTT. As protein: CASSGGTGIGSYNSPLHF.

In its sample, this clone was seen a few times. The CDR3 coding sequence is TGTGCCAGCAGTGAATCCTTTGGACAGGGGTATGGCTACACCTTC. The encoded protein is CASSESFGQGYGYTF. V and J are TRBV2 and TRBJ1-2; TRBD1 agrees at 9 bases. Germline trimming cut 2 bases from V and 5 bases from J; bases unmatched to any gene: 6. The CDR3 has 15 amino acids. Germline CDR1 SNHLY, CDR2 FYNNEI.

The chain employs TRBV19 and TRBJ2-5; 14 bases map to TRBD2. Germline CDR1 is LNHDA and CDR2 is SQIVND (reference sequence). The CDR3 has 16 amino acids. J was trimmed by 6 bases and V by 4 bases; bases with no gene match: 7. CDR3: CASSTTGTSGRQTQYF. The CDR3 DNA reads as TGTGCCAGTAGTACGACCGGGACTAGCGGGAGACAGACCCAGTACTTC.